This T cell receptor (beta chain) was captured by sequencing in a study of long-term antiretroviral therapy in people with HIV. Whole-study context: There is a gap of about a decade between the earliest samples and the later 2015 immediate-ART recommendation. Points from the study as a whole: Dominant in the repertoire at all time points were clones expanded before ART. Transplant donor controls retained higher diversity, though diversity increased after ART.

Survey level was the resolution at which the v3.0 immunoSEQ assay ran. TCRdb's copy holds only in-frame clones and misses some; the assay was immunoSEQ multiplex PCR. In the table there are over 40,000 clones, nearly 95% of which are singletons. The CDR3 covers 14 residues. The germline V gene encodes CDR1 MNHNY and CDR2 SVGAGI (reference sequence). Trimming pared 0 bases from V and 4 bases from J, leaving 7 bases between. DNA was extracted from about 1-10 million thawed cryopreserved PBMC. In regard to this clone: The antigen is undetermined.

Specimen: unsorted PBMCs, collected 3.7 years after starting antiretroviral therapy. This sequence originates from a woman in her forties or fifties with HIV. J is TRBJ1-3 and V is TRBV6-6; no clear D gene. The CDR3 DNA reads TGTGCCAGCAGTTACTCGAACGAAGGAAACACCATATATTTT. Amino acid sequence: CASSYSNEGNTIYF.